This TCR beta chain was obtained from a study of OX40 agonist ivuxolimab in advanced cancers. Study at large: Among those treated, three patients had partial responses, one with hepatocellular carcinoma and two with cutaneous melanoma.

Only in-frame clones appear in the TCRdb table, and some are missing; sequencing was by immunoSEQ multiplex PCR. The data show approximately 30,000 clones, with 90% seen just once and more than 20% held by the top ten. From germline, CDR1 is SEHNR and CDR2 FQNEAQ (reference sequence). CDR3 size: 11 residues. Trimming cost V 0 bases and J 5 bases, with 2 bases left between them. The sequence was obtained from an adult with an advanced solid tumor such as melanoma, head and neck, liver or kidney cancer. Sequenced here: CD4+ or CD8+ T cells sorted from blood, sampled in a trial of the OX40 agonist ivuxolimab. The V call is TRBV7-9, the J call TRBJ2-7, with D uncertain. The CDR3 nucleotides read TGTGCCAGCAGCTTAGCTAACGAGCAGTACTTC. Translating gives CASSLANEQYF. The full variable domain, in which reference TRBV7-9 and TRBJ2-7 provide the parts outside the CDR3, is DTGVSQNPRHKITKRGQNVTFRCDPISEHNRLYWYRQTLGQGPEFLTYFQNEAQLEKSRLLSDRFSAERPKGSFSTLEIQRTEQGDSAMYLCASSLANEQYFGPGTRLTVT.